This T cell receptor (beta chain) was observed in a study of Ad26.COV2.S vaccination and SARS-CoV-2 variants. With 8 bases removed from V and 10 bases from J, the gap between germline ends came to 12 bases. The CDR3 contains 12 residues. Germline-derived CDR1 and CDR2 are MDHEN and SYDVKM. Clones were read by immunoSEQ multiplex PCR, and TCRdb kept only the in-frame ones, dropping some. The table records around 350,000 clones, around 83% of them present only once. Noted treatment: 15 to 20 received Ad26.COV2.S at low or high dose, single or two shots; 5 received placebo; per-sample allocation not given. Sampling occurred on day 63 after the first vaccine or placebo injection.

This receptor was obtained from a person between 18 and 65 years old who received the Ad26.COV2.S COVID-19 vaccine or a placebo. V and J are TRBV28 and TRBJ1-6; perhaps TRBD1 as D (5 bases). The specimen was peripheral blood, collected in a trial of Ad26.COV2.S vaccine versus placebo. DNA of the CDR3: TGTGCCAGCTCCGGGGGTAGGTCACCCCTCCACTTT. Residues: CASSGGRSPLHF.